This T cell receptor beta chain is drawn from a study of T-cell memory formation after mild COVID-19. TCRdb itself ran the 5' RACE reads through MiXCR, one entry per CDR3 protein. The sample holds under 300,000 distinct CDR3 sequences, around a tenth seen once. There are 16 residues in the CDR3. With 2 bases clipped from V and 1 base from J, the junction kept 6 bases outside the gene matches. Study-level results: For contracting clones, CD4+ ones sat mainly in CM and EM, CD8+ in EMRA. In pre-infection memory, a portion of responding clones appeared, which suggested that cross-reactive memory joined.

To note about this clonotype: Its specificity is not known.

The genes are TRBV12-3 or TRBV12-4 and TRBJ2-5, with TRBD2 matching over 8 bases. This clonotype was obtained from a man aged 18 to 30 who had mild COVID-19 (a few samples of this study predate the infection). Cell type and time point are not known. What was sequenced was PBMCs or a T cell subset sorted from them (not recorded which). The CDR3 bases are TGTGCCAGCAGTTTAATAACGGGGGGGTTCCAAGAGACCCAGTACTTC. This translates into CASSLITGGFQETQYF.